This T cell receptor beta chain was identified during a study of immune heterogeneity within non-small cell lung tumors. The CDR3 contains 16 residues. Germline-derived CDR1 and CDR2 are LNHDA and SQIVND (reference sequence). The V gene lost 3 bases and the J gene lost 0 bases, with 12 bases spanning the gap. Bulk tumor genomic DNA (around 660 ng per sample) served as template. Surgery yielded several widely spaced biopsies per primary tumor. Curative surgical treatment was performed in patients who had newly diagnosed, untreated non-small cell lung cancer. Samples were obtained from newly diagnosed non-small cell lung cancer patients who were having surgery with curative intent. Multiplex PCR with 32 V and 13 J primers amplified TCR beta CDR3. TCRdb reanalysed the multiplex PCR reads using MiXCR and keeps one entry per CDR3 protein. The sample contains roughly 10,000 distinct CDR3 sequences, around 17% of which appear only once.

Sequenced sample: lung tumor tissue. This TCR was sampled from a man aged 40-55 years with non-small cell lung cancer. This chain joins TRBV19 and TRBJ1-5; the D gene is possibly TRBD1 (5 bases). The CDR3 region has the DNA TGTGCCAGTAGTATGGAGGGGCCCTATAGCAATCAGCCCCAGCATTTT. It encodes CASSMEGPYSNQPQHF. The whole variable domain, filled in from reference TRBV19 and TRBJ1-5, reads DGGITQSPKYLFRKEGQNVTLSCEQNLNHDAMYWYRQDPGQGLRLIYYSQIVNDFQKGDIAEGYSVSREKKESFPLTVTSAQKNPTAFYLCASSMEGPYSNQPQHFGDGTRLSIL.